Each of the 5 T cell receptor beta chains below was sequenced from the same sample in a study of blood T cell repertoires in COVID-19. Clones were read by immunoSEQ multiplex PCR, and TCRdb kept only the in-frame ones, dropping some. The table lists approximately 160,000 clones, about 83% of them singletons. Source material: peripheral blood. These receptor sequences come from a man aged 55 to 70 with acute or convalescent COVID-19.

CDR3 DNA sequence: TGTGCCAGCAACTTGAAGGGAGGGGGAACTGAAGCTTTCTTT. It codes for CASNLKGGGTEAFF. V gene TRBV7-2 combines with J gene TRBJ1-1; TRBD1 might be the D (6 bases). The CDR3 has 14 amino acids. From germline, CDR1 is SGHTA and CDR2 FQGNSA. Trimming cost V 7 bases and J 5 bases, with 17 bases left between them.

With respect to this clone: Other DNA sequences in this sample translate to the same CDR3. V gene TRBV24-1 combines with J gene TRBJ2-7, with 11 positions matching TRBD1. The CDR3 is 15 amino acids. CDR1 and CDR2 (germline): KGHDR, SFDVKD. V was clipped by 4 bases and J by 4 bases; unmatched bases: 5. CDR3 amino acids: CATSDPGQGAYEQYF. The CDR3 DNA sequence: TGTGCCACCAGTGACCCCGGACAGGGGGCGTACGAGCAGTACTTC.

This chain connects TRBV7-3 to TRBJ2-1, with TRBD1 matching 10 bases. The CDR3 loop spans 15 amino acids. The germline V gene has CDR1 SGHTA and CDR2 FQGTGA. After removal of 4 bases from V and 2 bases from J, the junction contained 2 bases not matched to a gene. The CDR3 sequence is CASSSGTGAYNEQFF. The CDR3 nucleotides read TGTGCCAGCAGCTCCGGGACAGGGGCCTACAATGAGCAGTTCTTC.

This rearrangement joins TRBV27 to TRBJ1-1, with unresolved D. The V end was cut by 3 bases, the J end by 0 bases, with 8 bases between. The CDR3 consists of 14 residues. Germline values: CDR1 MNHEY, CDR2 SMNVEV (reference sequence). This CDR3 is CASSLGNMNTEAFF. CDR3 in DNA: TGTGCCAGCAGTTTGGGCAACATGAACACTGAAGCTTTCTTT.

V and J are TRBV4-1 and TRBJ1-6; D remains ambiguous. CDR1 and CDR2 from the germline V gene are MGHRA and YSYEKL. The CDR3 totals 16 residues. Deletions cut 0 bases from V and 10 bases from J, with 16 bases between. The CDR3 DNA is TGCGCCAGCAGCCAAGATAAGGACGGGGAGAGGTCACCCCTCCACTTT. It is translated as CASSQDKDGERSPLHF.